The rows below give T cell receptor beta chains drawn from one sample of a study of cytomegalovirus exposure and HLA in healthy donors. Sequencing was performed with immunoSEQ multiplex PCR; in TCRdb, only in-frame clones are kept and a portion is missing. The sample consists of 300,000 or so clones, approximately 86% of them appearing once. The material sequenced was PBMCs. These receptors came from a man aged 30-40 years in good health and CMV-seronegative. The CDR3 runs from the conserved cysteine through the conserved F or W. Fields, in order: J gene, D gene, clone size, V gene, CDR3 protein, CDR3 DNA. D genes are given only for firm matches. Some rows have no size entry. The others give once, few or many, or a class for an expanded clone.

TRBJ1-1 . once TRBV10-3 CAAGENTEAFF TGTGCCGCCGGGGAAAACACTGAAGCTTTCTTT
TRBJ2-7 TRBD2 few TRBV2 CASRPGLAQQYF TGTGCCAGCAGACCCGGACTAGCCCAGCAGTACTTC
TRBJ2-7 . . TRBV4-1 CASSAQGNYEQYF TGCGCCAGCAGCGCACAGGGAAACTACGAGCAGTACTTC
TRBJ2-5 TRBD2 . TRBV5-6 CASSVWGLAGSFWVETQYF TGTGCCAGCAGCGTATGGGGACTAGCGGGGAGTTTTTGGGTGGAGACCCAGTACTTC
TRBJ2-7 . . TRBV5-8 CASSSPSYEQYF TGTGCCAGCAGCTCCCCTTCCTACGAGCAGTACTTC
TRBJ1-3 . . TRBV6-5 CASSYGAGSGNTIYF TGTGCCAGCAGTTACGGGGCAGGATCTGGAAACACCATATATTTT
TRBJ2-1 . . TRBV7-9 CASSLREQFF TGTGCCAGCAGCTTACGGGAGCAGTTCTTC
TRBJ1-2 TRBD1 few TRBV7-2 CASSLAGQGYYGYTF TGTGCCAGCAGCTTAGCGGGACAGGGATACTATGGCTACACCTTC
TRBJ1-4 TRBD1 once TRBV5-6 CASSLRGTAEKLFF TGTGCCAGCAGCTTGCGTGGGACAGCTGAAAAACTGTTTTTT
TRBJ1-2 . . TRBV5-4 CASSPKGQHVHYGYTF TGTGCCAGCAGCCCTAAAGGACAGCACGTTCATTATGGCTACACCTTC
TRBJ2-1 TRBD2 . TRBV7-6 CASRNEAGGYNEQFF TGTGCCAGCAGAAACGAGGCGGGGGGGTACAATGAGCAGTTCTTC
TRBJ1-3 TRBD1 . TRBV6-5 CASRNNRGAGNTIYF TGTGCCAGCAGAAATAACAGGGGCGCCGGAAACACCATATATTTT
TRBJ2-7 TRBD1 . TRBV13 CASSSTGTGGDEQYF TGTGCCAGCAGCTCCACCGGGACAGGGGGCGACGAGCAGTACTTC
TRBJ2-3 TRBD2 . TRBV7-8 CASSFPPGLAGAQTDTQYF TGTGCCAGCAGCTTTCCTCCTGGACTAGCGGGGGCCCAAACAGATACGCAGTATTTT
TRBJ2-7 . . TRBV21-1 CASSFIAGIKYEQYF TGTGCCAGCAGCTTTATTGCGGGGATTAAGTACGAGCAGTACTTC
TRBJ1-6 . . TRBV6-1 CASSEVQGENSPLHF TGTGCCAGCAGTGAAGTACAGGGAGAAAATTCACCCCTCCACTTT
TRBJ2-5 . . TRBV4-3 CASSQVQGRETQYF TGCGCCAGCAGCCAAGTGCAGGGTCGAGAGACCCAGTACTTC
TRBJ1-1 . once TRBV4-1 CASSQAPTGPNTEAFF TGCGCCAGCAGCCAAGCTCCAACAGGCCCGAACACTGAAGCTTTCTTT
TRBJ1-6 . . TRBV27 CASSFEFSPILYRNNSPLHF TGTGCCAGCAGTTTTGAATTTTCCCCCATTTTGTACAGGAATAATTCACCCCTCCACTTT
TRBJ1-6 . . TRBV27 CASSSLQGSYNSPLHF TGTGCCAGCAGTTCCCTACAGGGCTCCTATAATTCACCCCTCCACTTT
TRBJ1-2 TRBD1 . TRBV27 CASSLSTGGAYGYTF TGTGCCAGCAGTTTATCTACAGGGGGCGCTTATGGCTACACCTTC
TRBJ1-4 . . TRBV6-1 CASSRAYWEKLFF TGTGCCAGCAGCCGCGCGTACTGGGAAAAACTGTTTTTT
TRBJ1-2 . . TRBV6-5 CASSYDSETYGYTF TGTGCCAGCAGTTACGACAGCGAAACGTATGGCTACACCTTC
TRBJ2-5 TRBD2 . TRBV7-9 CASSLGRASGGGTQYF TGTGCCAGCAGCTTAGGTCGCGCTAGCGGGGGCGGGACCCAGTACTTC
TRBJ2-1 . once TRBV6-1 CASSVSGIEQFF TGTGCCAGCAGTGTCTCAGGGATTGAGCAGTTCTTC
TRBJ1-4 TRBD1 . TRBV27 CASRDRGYRTNEKLFF TGTGCCAGCAGGGACAGGGGATATCGGACTAATGAAAAACTGTTTTTT
TRBJ1-6 . few TRBV25-1 CASSPGGTVLPLHF TGTGCCAGCAGCCCCGGAGGAACAGTTTTGCCCCTCCACTTT
TRBJ1-2 . . TRBV5-6 CASSLGRAPGGVDGYTF TGTGCCAGCAGCTTGGGCCGGGCTCCAGGCGGGGTCGATGGCTACACCTTC
TRBJ2-5 . . TRBV11-2 CASSLVSPLETQYF TGTGCCAGCAGCTTAGTATCCCCACTAGAGACCCAGTACTTC
TRBJ1-1 TRBD1 . TRBV11-2 CASSLAEGTDLFEAFF TGTGCCAGCAGCTTAGCAGAGGGGACAGATCTTTTTGAAGCTTTCTTT
TRBJ1-2 TRBD1 once TRBV27 CASSLYSGTGKSYGYTF TGTGCCAGCAGTTTATACTCTGGGACAGGGAAAAGCTATGGCTACACCTTC
TRBJ2-1 TRBD2 once TRBV9 CASSGLADYNEQFF TGTGCCAGCAGCGGACTAGCAGACTACAATGAGCAGTTCTTC
TRBJ2-6 . . TRBV30 CAGSGGIPGANVLTF TGTGCCGGCAGCGGCGGTATCCCTGGGGCCAACGTCCTGACTTTC
TRBJ1-5 TRBD1 . TRBV5-5 CASSYLTGAQEPQHF TGTGCCAGCAGCTATTTAACAGGGGCCCAAGAGCCCCAGCATTTT
TRBJ1-1 . . TRBV5-1 CASSLDHEAFF TGCGCCAGCAGCTTGGATCATGAAGCTTTCTTT
TRBJ1-6 . . TRBV10-2 CASSVEGGNSPLHF TGCGCCAGCAGTGTCGAAGGGGGAAATTCACCCCTCCACTTT
TRBJ1-3 . . TRBV6-6 CASSPRDLRTGNTIYF TGTGCCAGCAGCCCCCGGGACTTACGAACTGGAAACACCATATATTTT
TRBJ2-7 TRBD1 . TRBV2 CASSTRQGTYEQYF TGTGCCAGCAGTACACGACAGGGCACCTACGAGCAGTACTTC
TRBJ1-6 . . TRBV28 CASRRAGVSPLHF TGTGCCAGCAGACGCGCGGGGGTTTCACCCCTCCACTTT
TRBJ1-5 . . TRBV19 CASVTRYSNQPQHF TGTGCCAGTGTTACACGTTATAGCAATCAGCCCCAGCATTTT
TRBJ2-5 TRBD1 . TRBV5-6 CASSQGQVETQYF TGTGCCAGCAGCCAGGGACAGGTGGAGACCCAGTACTTC
TRBJ2-3 TRBD1 . TRBV11-2 CASSLDLTGITDTQYF TGTGCCAGCAGCTTAGACCTGACAGGGATTACAGATACGCAGTATTTT
TRBJ2-1 TRBD1 . TRBV19 CASSIAGGIYNEQFF TGTGCCAGTAGTATAGCAGGGGGCATCTACAATGAGCAGTTCTTC
TRBJ1-5 . . TRBV27 CASSLWAGDNQPQHF TGTGCCAGCAGTTTGTGGGCAGGGGATAATCAGCCCCAGCATTTT
TRBJ2-7 TRBD1 . TRBV5-8 CASSLFSGTGLYEQYF TGTGCCAGCAGCCTTTTCTCCGGGACAGGCCTTTACGAGCAGTACTTC
TRBJ2-1 . . TRBV7-7 CASSLGTGRGNEQFF TGTGCCAGCAGCTTAGGAACCGGTCGGGGAAATGAGCAGTTCTTC
TRBJ2-2 TRBD1 . TRBV6-5 CASSYRRTGTGELFF TGTGCCAGCAGTTACAGAAGGACAGGTACCGGGGAGCTGTTTTTT
TRBJ2-5 TRBD1 . TRBV12-5 CASGPQTGALSETQYF TGTGCTAGTGGCCCACAGACAGGGGCGCTATCAGAGACCCAGTACTTC
TRBJ2-3 . . TRBV6-5 CASSLQGGTDTQYF TGTGCCAGCAGTCTACAGGGGGGGACAGATACGCAGTATTTT
TRBJ1-5 . once TRBV5-5 CASSSDPRGPQHF TGTGCCAGCAGTTCAGACCCCCGGGGGCCCCAGCATTTT
TRBJ2-3 . . TRBV11-2 CASSPRVLGGDTQYF TGTGCCAGCAGCCCTAGGGTGTTGGGGGGAGATACGCAGTATTTT
TRBJ2-1 . . TRBV13 CASSFSYEQFF TGTGCCAGCAGCTTCAGTTATGAGCAGTTCTTC
TRBJ2-7 TRBD2 . TRBV2 CASSIQPGGGDYEQYF TGTGCCAGCAGTATCCAGCCAGGTGGGGGGGACTACGAGCAGTACTTC
TRBJ2-3 TRBD2 . TRBV19 CASRRGGSTDTQYF TGTGCCAGTAGGCGGGGGGGAAGCACAGATACGCAGTATTTT
TRBJ2-7 TRBD1 . TRBV5-5 CASGQGASYEQYF TGTGCCAGCGGTCAGGGGGCATCCTACGAGCAGTACTTC
TRBJ2-5 . once TRBV2 CASSEDLATQETQYF TGTGCCAGCAGCGAGGACCTAGCGACTCAAGAGACCCAGTACTTC